Below, one T cell receptor (beta chain) is given with its context. This specimen belongs to a study of blood T cell repertoires in COVID-19. Looking at the study overall: Specimens from acute and convalescent COVID-19 originated in the United States, Italy and Spain. PBMCs, B-cell-depleted T cells, or T cells were the source of the cDNA or gDNA that made up the material.

As originally analysed: Amplifying reference gene primers gave estimates of nucleated cell counts. The assay was immunoSEQ multiplex PCR, and TCRdb's table has in-frame clones only and misses some. V and J calls and clone size follow that table, whereas D and trimming were derived from the DNA. The sample includes under 450,000 clones, around 88% of them seen just once. Seattle enrolled patients during active infection and tracked them longitudinally. Germline V lookup: CDR1 MNHEY, CDR2 SVGAGI. The CDR3 loop spans 13 amino acids. The V end lost 7 bases, the J end lost 8 bases, and 17 bases lay between the germline ends.

V and J are TRBV6-5 and TRBJ1-1; D gene unclear. This clonotype was obtained from a woman between 50 and 59 years old with COVID-19, enrolled during active disease. Sequencing used peripheral blood. The CDR3 DNA reads TGTGCCAGCACCTCGCGAGTGAGGGTAGAAGCTTTCTTT. Translating gives CASTSRVRVEAFF.